The rows below give T cell receptor beta chains drawn from one sample of a study of T cell responses to AZD1222 COVID-19 vaccine. TCRdb keeps only in-frame clones here, not all; method: immunoSEQ multiplex PCR. The sample has 120,000 to 150,000 clones, 92% seen once. This specimen consisted of peripheral blood, obtained 28 days after the second AZD1222 dose. The receptors derive from an adult who received the AZD1222 COVID-19 vaccine. Both conserved end residues are part of each CDR3. Each record gives: CDR3 protein, CDR3 DNA, clone size, D gene, CDR3 length, J gene, V gene. D genes are given only for firm matches. Rows give clone size only sometimes, using once, few, many, or a class for an expanded clone.

cdr3_aa: CASSPRVELAEGGNEQFF
cdr3_nt: TGTGCCAGCAGCCCGAGGGTAGAACTAGCGGAGGGAGGGAATGAGCAGTTCTTC
clone_size: few
d_call: TRBD2
cdr3_length: 18
j_call: TRBJ2-1
v_call: TRBV3-1/TRBV3-2

cdr3_aa: CASSSSFQGSSYNSPLHF
cdr3_nt: TGTGCCAGCAGCTCAAGTTTCCAGGGGAGCTCCTATAATTCACCCCTCCACTTT
clone_size: -
d_call: -
cdr3_length: 18
j_call: TRBJ1-6
v_call: TRBV11-2

cdr3_aa: CASSRRTGSGNTIYF
cdr3_nt: TGCGCCAGCAGCCGCCGGACAGGTTCTGGAAACACCATATATTTT
clone_size: -
d_call: TRBD1
cdr3_length: 15
j_call: TRBJ1-3
v_call: TRBV4-3

cdr3_aa: CASSGITGNTEAFF
cdr3_nt: TGTGCCAGCAGCGGAATCACGGGAAACACTGAAGCTTTCTTT
clone_size: -
d_call: -
cdr3_length: 14
j_call: TRBJ1-1
v_call: TRBV11-2

cdr3_aa: CASSAGLAYNEQFF
cdr3_nt: TGTGCCAGCAGCGCGGGACTAGCTTACAATGAGCAGTTCTTC
clone_size: -
d_call: TRBD2
cdr3_length: 14
j_call: TRBJ2-1
v_call: TRBV9

cdr3_aa: CASVPGGPGNTIYF
cdr3_nt: TGTGCCAGCGTCCCAGGAGGGCCTGGAAACACCATATATTTT
clone_size: once
d_call: -
cdr3_length: 14
j_call: TRBJ1-3
v_call: TRBV7-9

cdr3_aa: CASSFIGELFF
cdr3_nt: TGTGCCAGCAGTTTTATTGGGGAGCTGTTTTTT
clone_size: -
d_call: -
cdr3_length: 11
j_call: TRBJ2-2
v_call: TRBV12-3/TRBV12-4

cdr3_aa: CASSSGQGGSTGTGELFF
cdr3_nt: TGTGCCAGCAGCTCGGGACAAGGGGGGAGTACCGGCACCGGGGAGCTGTTTTTT
clone_size: -
d_call: -
cdr3_length: 18
j_call: TRBJ2-2
v_call: TRBV7-9

cdr3_aa: CASSDLTGNNSPLHF
cdr3_nt: TGTGCCAGCAGTGACTTGACAGGGAATAATTCACCCCTCCACTTT
clone_size: -
d_call: TRBD1
cdr3_length: 15
j_call: TRBJ1-6
v_call: TRBV2

cdr3_aa: CASSSLSGGTDTQYF
cdr3_nt: TGTGCCAGCTCATCTCTCTCGGGTGGCACAGATACGCAGTATTTT
clone_size: -
d_call: -
cdr3_length: 15
j_call: TRBJ2-3
v_call: TRBV6-5

cdr3_aa: CASSQTSPYNEQFF
cdr3_nt: TGTGCCAGCAGCCAGACTAGCCCCTACAATGAGCAGTTCTTC
clone_size: -
d_call: TRBD2
cdr3_length: 14
j_call: TRBJ2-1
v_call: TRBV3-1/TRBV3-2

cdr3_aa: CASSLVYETGYTF
cdr3_nt: TGTGCCAGCAGCTTGGTGTATGAGACTGGCTACACCTTC
clone_size: -
d_call: -
cdr3_length: 13
j_call: TRBJ1-2
v_call: TRBV19

cdr3_aa: CAISAGQTSYEQYF
cdr3_nt: TGTGCCATCAGTGCGGGACAGACATCCTACGAGCAGTACTTC
clone_size: -
d_call: TRBD1
cdr3_length: 14
j_call: TRBJ2-7
v_call: TRBV10-3

cdr3_aa: CASSRYFINEQFF
cdr3_nt: TGTGCCAGCAGCCGGTATTTCATCAATGAGCAGTTCTTC
clone_size: -
d_call: -
cdr3_length: 13
j_call: TRBJ2-1
v_call: TRBV7-4

cdr3_aa: CASSEGNTIYF
cdr3_nt: TGTGCCAGCAGCGAGGGAAACACCATATATTTT
clone_size: -
d_call: -
cdr3_length: 11
j_call: TRBJ1-3
v_call: TRBV9

cdr3_aa: CASKDPSGGETQYF
cdr3_nt: TGCGCCAGCAAGGATCCGAGCGGGGGGGAGACCCAGTACTTC
clone_size: -
d_call: TRBD2
cdr3_length: 14
j_call: TRBJ2-5
v_call: TRBV5-1

cdr3_aa: CASSSTGTGWAEAFF
cdr3_nt: TGTGCCAGCAGCAGCACCGGGACAGGGTGGGCTGAAGCTTTCTTT
clone_size: -
d_call: TRBD1
cdr3_length: 15
j_call: TRBJ1-1
v_call: TRBV7-2

cdr3_aa: CASRPQGLAEAFF
cdr3_nt: TGCGCCAGCAGGCCCCAGGGGCTGGCTGAAGCTTTCTTT
clone_size: -
d_call: -
cdr3_length: 13
j_call: TRBJ1-1
v_call: TRBV4-3

cdr3_aa: CASSLPPGLGETQYF
cdr3_nt: TGCGCCAGCAGCTTACCCCCGGGACTAGGAGAGACCCAGTACTTC
clone_size: once
d_call: TRBD2
cdr3_length: 15
j_call: TRBJ2-5
v_call: TRBV5-1

cdr3_aa: CASSYLGLGNEQFF
cdr3_nt: TGTGCCAGCAGTTACTTGGGACTAGGTAATGAGCAGTTCTTC
clone_size: -
d_call: TRBD2
cdr3_length: 14
j_call: TRBJ2-1
v_call: TRBV6-2/TRBV6-3

cdr3_aa: CASSFPLGVQETQYF
cdr3_nt: TGTGCCAGCAGCTTCCCGTTAGGCGTCCAAGAGACCCAGTACTTC
clone_size: -
d_call: -
cdr3_length: 15
j_call: TRBJ2-5
v_call: TRBV7-9

cdr3_aa: CASSQDRGGGTGVYGYTF
cdr3_nt: TGTGCCAGCAGCCAAGATAGGGGAGGCGGTACAGGGGTCTATGGCTACACCTTC
clone_size: -
d_call: TRBD1
cdr3_length: 18
j_call: TRBJ1-2
v_call: TRBV4-2

cdr3_aa: CASSLQGSGTGELFF
cdr3_nt: TGCGCCAGCAGCTTGCAGGGTTCGGGCACCGGGGAGCTGTTTTTT
clone_size: -
d_call: -
cdr3_length: 15
j_call: TRBJ2-2
v_call: TRBV5-1

cdr3_aa: CASSYPAGESNEQFF
cdr3_nt: TGTGCCAGCAGCTACCCAGCGGGAGAATCGAATGAGCAGTTCTTC
clone_size: -
d_call: TRBD2
cdr3_length: 15
j_call: TRBJ2-1
v_call: TRBV11-2

cdr3_aa: CASSPMRRGRHTQYF
cdr3_nt: TGTGCCAGCAGTCCGATGAGGCGAGGTCGGCATACGCAGTATTTT
clone_size: -
d_call: -
cdr3_length: 15
j_call: TRBJ2-3
v_call: TRBV28

cdr3_aa: CASSYSITETAEAFF
cdr3_nt: TGTGCCAGCAGTTACTCGATTACCGAAACAGCTGAAGCTTTCTTT
clone_size: -
d_call: -
cdr3_length: 15
j_call: TRBJ1-1
v_call: TRBV6-6

cdr3_aa: CASSASGTEYYGYTF
cdr3_nt: TGTGCCAGCAGCGCGTCCGGGACGGAATACTATGGCTACACCTTC
clone_size: -
d_call: -
cdr3_length: 15
j_call: TRBJ1-2
v_call: TRBV7-9

cdr3_aa: CSVKESSYNEQFF
cdr3_nt: TGCAGCGTGAAGGAGAGCTCCTACAATGAGCAGTTCTTC
clone_size: -
d_call: -
cdr3_length: 13
j_call: TRBJ2-1
v_call: TRBV29-1

cdr3_aa: CASSLGAVQETQYF
cdr3_nt: TGCGCCAGCAGCTTGGGGGCTGTCCAAGAGACCCAGTACTTC
clone_size: -
d_call: -
cdr3_length: 14
j_call: TRBJ2-5
v_call: TRBV5-1

cdr3_aa: CASSRDSNNEQFF
cdr3_nt: TGTGCCAGCAGTAGGGACTCCAACAATGAGCAGTTCTTC
clone_size: -
d_call: -
cdr3_length: 13
j_call: TRBJ2-1
v_call: TRBV7-6

cdr3_aa: CASSFVGVGSSYEQYF
cdr3_nt: TGTGCCAGCAGCTTTGTGGGGGTCGGGAGCTCCTACGAGCAGTACTTC
clone_size: -
d_call: -
cdr3_length: 16
j_call: TRBJ2-7
v_call: TRBV7-2

cdr3_aa: CASSQTGVNYGYTF
cdr3_nt: TGTGCCAGCAGCCAGACAGGGGTGAACTATGGCTACACCTTC
clone_size: once
d_call: TRBD1
cdr3_length: 14
j_call: TRBJ1-2
v_call: TRBV14

cdr3_aa: CASSQEWGRNGYTF
cdr3_nt: TGCGCCAGCAGCCAAGAATGGGGGCGGAATGGCTACACCTTC
clone_size: -
d_call: -
cdr3_length: 14
j_call: TRBJ1-2
v_call: TRBV4-1

cdr3_aa: CASSLQTSTDTQYF
cdr3_nt: TGTGCCAGCAGCTTACAGACTAGCACAGATACGCAGTATTTT
clone_size: -
d_call: -
cdr3_length: 14
j_call: TRBJ2-3
v_call: TRBV11-3

cdr3_aa: CASTPFGQVRQPQHF
cdr3_nt: TGTGCCAGCACCCCGTTCGGGCAGGTAAGGCAGCCCCAGCATTTT
clone_size: -
d_call: -
cdr3_length: 15
j_call: TRBJ1-5
v_call: TRBV6-6

cdr3_aa: CASSLKGTSGGVKGYEQYF
cdr3_nt: TGTGCCAGCAGCTTAAAGGGGACTAGCGGGGGAGTGAAGGGGTACGAGCAGTACTTC
clone_size: -
d_call: TRBD2
cdr3_length: 19
j_call: TRBJ2-7
v_call: TRBV7-9

cdr3_aa: CASRATSGRGYEQYF
cdr3_nt: TGTGCCAGCAGGGCCACTAGCGGGAGGGGCTACGAGCAGTACTTC
clone_size: -
d_call: TRBD2
cdr3_length: 15
j_call: TRBJ2-7
v_call: TRBV2

cdr3_aa: CASSVSLANTGELFF
cdr3_nt: TGTGCCAGCAGCGTAAGTCTCGCGAACACCGGGGAGCTGTTTTTT
clone_size: -
d_call: -
cdr3_length: 15
j_call: TRBJ2-2
v_call: TRBV9

cdr3_aa: CASSYLGENTEAFF
cdr3_nt: TGTGCCAGCAGTTACCTTGGGGAGAACACTGAAGCTTTCTTT
clone_size: -
d_call: -
cdr3_length: 14
j_call: TRBJ1-1
v_call: TRBV5-4

cdr3_aa: CASSYLGGGQYEQYF
cdr3_nt: TGTGCCAGCAGTTACTTGGGGGGAGGGCAATACGAGCAGTACTTC
clone_size: -
d_call: TRBD2
cdr3_length: 15
j_call: TRBJ2-7
v_call: TRBV6-6

cdr3_aa: CSASARAGTEAFF
cdr3_nt: TGCAGTGCTAGTGCTAGGGCAGGCACTGAAGCTTTCTTT
clone_size: -
d_call: -
cdr3_length: 13
j_call: TRBJ1-1
v_call: TRBV20-1

cdr3_aa: CASGLPGESAEAFF
cdr3_nt: TGTGCTAGTGGTTTGCCAGGGGAGAGCGCTGAAGCTTTCTTT
clone_size: -
d_call: -
cdr3_length: 14
j_call: TRBJ1-1
v_call: TRBV12-5

cdr3_aa: CASSFNTDTQYF
cdr3_nt: TGTGCCAGCAGCTTTAACACAGATACGCAGTATTTT
clone_size: -
d_call: -
cdr3_length: 12
j_call: TRBJ2-3
v_call: TRBV11-3